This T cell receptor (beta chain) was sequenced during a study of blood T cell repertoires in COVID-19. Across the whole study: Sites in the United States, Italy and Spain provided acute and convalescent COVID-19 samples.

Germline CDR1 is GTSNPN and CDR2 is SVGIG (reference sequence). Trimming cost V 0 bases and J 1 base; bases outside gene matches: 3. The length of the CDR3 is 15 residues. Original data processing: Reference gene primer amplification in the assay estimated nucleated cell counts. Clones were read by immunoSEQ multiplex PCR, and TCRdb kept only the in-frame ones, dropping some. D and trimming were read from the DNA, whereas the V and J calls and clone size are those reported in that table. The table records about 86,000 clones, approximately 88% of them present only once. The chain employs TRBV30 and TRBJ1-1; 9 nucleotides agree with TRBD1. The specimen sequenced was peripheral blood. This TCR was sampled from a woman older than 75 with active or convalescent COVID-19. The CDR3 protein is CAWSVGTGRNTEAFF. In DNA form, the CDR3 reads TGTGCCTGGAGTGTAGGGACAGGGAGGAACACTGAAGCTTTCTTT.